The source of this T cell receptor beta chain is a study of early T cells in non-severe SARS-CoV-2 infection. The V and J ends lost 1 base and 5 bases respectively, with 12 bases between them. The CDR3 consists of 13 residues. From germline, CDR1 is DFQATT and CDR2 SNEGSKA (reference sequence). TCRdb redid the calling of the 5' RACE reads with MiXCR, one entry per CDR3 protein. The table lists 29,000 or so distinct CDR3 sequences, approximately 5.4% of them singletons, with approximately 11% in the top ten. This rearrangement joins TRBV20-1 to TRBJ2-7, with D maybe TRBD2 (6 bases). The clonotype comes from an adult who was a healthcare worker with PCR-confirmed SARS-CoV-2 infection or an uninfected control (not recorded which). Sequencing was performed on whole blood. Written as DNA, the CDR3 is TGCAGTGCTAGAGGGCAGGGAGGCCACGAGCAGTACTTC. Translating gives CSARGQGGHEQYF.